This is a list of T cell receptor beta chains from one sample in a study of T cells in Graves' hyperthyroidism and ophthalmopathy. TCRdb fed the multiplex PCR reads into MiXCR, producing one record per CDR3 protein. This sample carries more than 40,000 distinct CDR3 sequences, around 48% of them seen once, and the ten largest clones take roughly 32%. Source material: peripheral blood or thyroid tissue (not recorded which). These TCRs come from a woman in her forties or fifties with Graves' hyperthyroidism. The CDR3 runs from the conserved cysteine through the conserved F or W. A D gene is named only where the DNA matches it firmly. Rows may omit the clone size; those that give it use once, few, many or a size class.

CDR3 DNA: TGTGCCAGCACCCTCCCGAACAGGGGAAATTCACCCCTCCACTTT; CDR3 protein: CASTLPNRGNSPLHF; V gene: TRBV7-8; D gene: TRBD1; clone size: many; J gene: TRBJ1-6
CDR3 DNA: TGTGCCAGCAGCTTGGACGAGGGAAGACAAGAGACCCAGCACTTC; CDR3 protein: CASSLDEGRQETQHF; V gene: TRBV6-5; D gene: -; clone size: -; J gene: TRBJ2-5
CDR3 DNA: TGTGCCAGCAGCTTATTATCACAGGGGGCTAGAGGCTACACCTTC; CDR3 protein: CASSLLSQGARGYTF; V gene: TRBV7-8; D gene: TRBD1; clone size: many; J gene: TRBJ1-2
CDR3 DNA: TGCAGTGCCCAGACTAGCGGGATCGAGACCCAGTACTTC; CDR3 protein: CSAQTSGIETQYF; V gene: TRBV20-1; D gene: TRBD2; clone size: -; J gene: TRBJ2-5
CDR3 DNA: TGTGCCAGCAGCCCTGCGGGGATACGGGTAACCCAGTACTTC; CDR3 protein: CASSPAGIRVTQYF; V gene: TRBV5-6; D gene: -; clone size: once; J gene: TRBJ2-5
CDR3 DNA: TGTGCCATCAGTGCGCAGGGGAGACCAACGAGCTACACCTTC; CDR3 protein: CAISAQGRPTSYTF; V gene: TRBV10-3; D gene: -; clone size: -; J gene: TRBJ1-2
CDR3 DNA: TGTGCCAGCAGTGTACCCGTGGACAGGCCAGCTTCTTACGAGCAGTACTTC; CDR3 protein: CASSVPVDRPASYEQYF; V gene: TRBV2; D gene: TRBD1; clone size: -; J gene: TRBJ2-7
CDR3 DNA: TGTGCCAGCAGTCCTTCAGTCGACCGGGGGAACACCATATATTTT; CDR3 protein: CASSPSVDRGNTIYF; V gene: TRBV2; D gene: -; clone size: many; J gene: TRBJ1-3
CDR3 DNA: TGTGCCATCAAGAGAACTAGCGGCTCAGATACGCAGTATTTT; CDR3 protein: CAIKRTSGSDTQYF; V gene: TRBV11-1; D gene: TRBD2; clone size: many; J gene: TRBJ2-3
CDR3 DNA: TGTGCCAGCAGCCAACTTGGCGGTGTCGAGACCCAGTACTTC; CDR3 protein: CASSQLGGVETQYF; V gene: TRBV3-1; D gene: -; clone size: many; J gene: TRBJ2-5
CDR3 DNA: TGTGCCACCAGCGACGCCCCGGGGGTTTTCACAGATACGCAGTATTTT; CDR3 protein: CATSDAPGVFTDTQYF; V gene: TRBV15; D gene: -; clone size: many; J gene: TRBJ2-3
CDR3 DNA: TGTGCCAGCAGTAGAGACAGGGGAGGCACCGGGGAGCTGTTTTTT; CDR3 protein: CASSRDRGGTGELFF; V gene: TRBV28; D gene: TRBD1; clone size: -; J gene: TRBJ2-2
CDR3 DNA: TGTGCCAGCAGCCTACAGAGGCAGAGAGCTTTCTTT; CDR3 protein: CASSLQRQRAFF; V gene: TRBV28; D gene: -; clone size: many; J gene: TRBJ1-1
CDR3 DNA: TGCAGTGCAACCGGGACTAGCGGGGGGGAGACCCAGTACTTC; CDR3 protein: CSATGTSGGETQYF; V gene: TRBV20-1; D gene: TRBD2; clone size: -; J gene: TRBJ2-5
CDR3 DNA: TGCAGTGCTAGTCGAGCGGATAGCACAGATACGCAGTATTTT; CDR3 protein: CSASRADSTDTQYF; V gene: TRBV20-1; D gene: -; clone size: many; J gene: TRBJ2-3
CDR3 DNA: TGTGCCAGCAGCTTAATTTTCTCTGGGGCCAACGTCCTGACTTTC; CDR3 protein: CASSLIFSGANVLTF; V gene: TRBV7-2; D gene: -; clone size: many; J gene: TRBJ2-6
CDR3 DNA: TGTGCCAGCAGCTTCCCGGGGGCTGGATACGAGCAGTACTTC; CDR3 protein: CASSFPGAGYEQYF; V gene: TRBV11-1; D gene: -; clone size: -; J gene: TRBJ2-7
CDR3 DNA: TGTGCCAGCAATTCCCAATACAATGAGCAGTTCTTC; CDR3 protein: CASNSQYNEQFF; V gene: TRBV2; D gene: -; clone size: -; J gene: TRBJ2-1
CDR3 DNA: TGTGCCAGCATGGGGGACAGGGGAAACACCATATATTTT; CDR3 protein: CASMGDRGNTIYF; V gene: TRBV2; D gene: TRBD1; clone size: many; J gene: TRBJ1-3
CDR3 DNA: TGTGCCAGCAGTTTCGGACAGGGAAGGGGTTCACCCCTCCACTTT; CDR3 protein: CASSFGQGRGSPLHF; V gene: TRBV12-3/TRBV12-4; D gene: TRBD1; clone size: -; J gene: TRBJ1-6
CDR3 DNA: TGCAGTGCGTTCGCCCCGACAGAGGGCCGGGAGACCCAGTACTTC; CDR3 protein: CSAFAPTEGRETQYF; V gene: TRBV20-1; D gene: -; clone size: -; J gene: TRBJ2-5
CDR3 DNA: TGCGCCAGCAGCCCCATCCGGGGAGAGCCCCAGTACTTC; CDR3 protein: CASSPIRGEPQYF; V gene: TRBV4-3; D gene: -; clone size: -; J gene: TRBJ2-5
CDR3 DNA: TGTGCCAGCAGCTTAGACGGGAGTAGAGAGCAGTACTTC; CDR3 protein: CASSLDGSREQYF; V gene: TRBV7-8; D gene: -; clone size: -; J gene: TRBJ2-7
CDR3 DNA: TGTGCCAGCAGTTTCGTTGCAACTAATGAAAAACTGTTTTTT; CDR3 protein: CASSFVATNEKLFF; V gene: TRBV12-3/TRBV12-4; D gene: -; clone size: many; J gene: TRBJ1-4
CDR3 DNA: TGTGCCAGCAGTTTGGGGAGGGCCGCCCCTGAAGCTTTCTTT; CDR3 protein: CASSLGRAAPEAFF; V gene: TRBV28; D gene: -; clone size: -; J gene: TRBJ1-1
CDR3 DNA: TGCAGCGTTGGGGCTCGCACCGGGAGGCTGTTTTTT; CDR3 protein: CSVGARTGRLFF; V gene: TRBV29-1; D gene: -; clone size: -; J gene: TRBJ2-2
CDR3 DNA: TGTGCCAGCAGTTACTCAGGATATTTGAACACTGAAGCTTTCTTT; CDR3 protein: CASSYSGYLNTEAFF; V gene: TRBV6-6; D gene: -; clone size: many; J gene: TRBJ1-1